This note documents a single TCR beta chain sequence. Its antigen remains unidentified. Alongside a J-beta primer mix, a sample-barcoded 5' primer served in a second PCR lasting about 7 to 11 cycles. The template-switch adaptor was a 5' adaptor with 12 random nucleotides. It tagged each cDNA molecule. TCRdb analysed the 5' RACE reads with MiXCR anew, one entry per CDR3 protein. The repertoire holds roughly 930,000 distinct CDR3 sequences, with about 44% as singletons. Each donor had approximately 10 milliliters of peripheral blood drawn. Each sample gave at least 7 million isolated PBMCs. This sample stems from a study of blood T cells in healthy people across ages. Regarding the study as a whole: A greater number of naive CD4+ cells and higher diversity distinguished long-lived donors from aged donors.

Deletions cut 10 bases from V and 2 bases from J, with 17 bases between. The CDR3 is made up of 14 amino acids. Germline assignment: CDR1 MNHEY and CDR2 SVGAGI. The rearrangement uses TRBV6-5 and TRBJ2-5; D may correspond to TRBD1 or TRBD2 (5 bases each). The sample consisted of blood. The clonotype originates from a man aged 25 to 40 in good health. CDR3 residues: CATREQVLQETQYF. The CDR3 DNA reads as TGTGCCACCCGGGAACAGGTGCTTCAAGAGACCCAGTACTTC.